These 21 T cell receptor beta chains were sequenced from one sample in a study of cytomegalovirus exposure and HLA in healthy donors (dated by TCRdb to between 2016 and 2019). The method behind the library was the immunoSEQ multiplex PCR assay. TCRdb holds this immuneACCESS table with in-frame rearrangements only. Some clones are missing; in checked studies, unresolved V genes explain under half, and the rest has no known cause. The sample yields 250,000 or so clones; roughly 87% were counted once. Approximately 12% of the sample comes from the top ten. Input material: PBMCs. Source of these receptors: a man aged 18 to 30 in good health and CMV-seropositive.

The V gene is TRBV4-1, the J gene TRBJ2-1; 10 nucleotides align to TRBD2. Trimming took 4 bases from V and 8 from J; bases not matched to a gene: 17. CDR1 and CDR2 (germline): MGHRA, YSYEKL. The length of the CDR3 is 18 residues. The DNA of the CDR3 is TGCGCCAGCAGCCTAGAACCACCTGAAGCGGGAGGGTATTATGAGCAGTTCTTC. This codes for CASSLEPPEAGGYYEQFF.

The chain recombines TRBV27 with TRBJ2-1; D call uncertain. Germline loops: CDR1 MNHEY, CDR2 SMNVEV (reference sequence). Trimming removed 3 bases from V and 8 bases from J, with 14 bases in between. The CDR3 length is 14 residues. CDR3 amino acids: CASSLSLVVDEQFF. CDR3 DNA sequence: TGTGCCAGCAGTTTGAGCCTAGTGGTTGATGAGCAGTTCTTC.

J is TRBJ1-1 and V is TRBV2; no clear D gene. This CDR3 is built from 13 residues. Germline-derived CDR1 and CDR2 are SNHLY and FYNNEI. The germline V and J ends were trimmed by 6 bases and 1 base, with 9 bases remaining between them. The CDR3 protein is CASRDLKNTEAFF. CDR3 coding DNA: TGTGCCAGCAGGGACCTAAAGAACACTGAAGCTTTCTTT. Supplemented by reference TRBV2 and TRBJ1-1, the full variable domain reads EPEVTQTPSHQVTQMGQEVILRCVPISNHLYFYWYRQILGQKVEFLVSFYNNEISEKSEIFDDQFSVERPDGSNFTLKIRSTKLEDSAMYFCASRDLKNTEAFFGQGTRLTVV.

This rearrangement joins TRBV29-1 to TRBJ1-1, with 7 bases identical to TRBD1. Per germline, CDR1 SQVTM and CDR2 ANQGSEA. Trimming removed 6 bases from V and 3 bases from J; junction bases left unmatched: 4. The CDR3 totals 12 residues. CDR3 residues: CSVRQGDTEAFF. CDR3 DNA: TGCAGCGTAAGACAGGGAGACACTGAAGCTTTCTTT.

This clone was detected a few times. The chain couples TRBV4-1 to TRBJ1-2; D remains unclear. Trimming took off 0 bases at V and 5 bases at J, with 7 bases between the two ends. Germline V CDR1 and CDR2: MGHRA, YSYEKL. This CDR3 contains 13 residues. The CDR3 here is CASSQDARYGYTF. CDR3 DNA sequence: TGCGCCAGCAGCCAAGATGCCAGATATGGCTACACCTTC.

This clone came up a few times. CDR3 sequence (DNA): TGTGCCTGGAGGGGAGCGGACAAAAGCTACTATGGCTACACCTTC. It encodes CAWRGADKSYYGYTF. This rearrangement joins TRBV30 to TRBJ1-2; tentatively, D is TRBD1 (5 bases). Germline CDR1 and CDR2: GTSNPN and SVGIG (reference sequence). Trimming cost V 3 bases and J 3 bases, with 17 bases left between them. The CDR3 covers 15 residues.

The rearrangement joins TRBV4-1 to TRBJ1-1; 10 nucleotides match TRBD1. Germline V gene sequence: CDR1 MGHRA, CDR2 YSYEKL. The CDR3 is 15 amino acids. Trimming cost V 2 bases and J 6 bases; bases outside gene matches: 6. CDR3 nucleotides: TGCGCCAGCAGCCAACCTGGACAGGGGGGTGCTGAAGCTTTCTTT. Residues: CASSQPGQGGAEAFF.

For this clone: Distinct nucleotide sequences in the sample also encode this CDR3. The genes are TRBV7-2 and TRBJ1-5; D perhaps matches TRBD1 (5 bases). The germline CDR1 and CDR2 sequences are SGHTA and FQGNSA. V was cut by 5 bases and J by 7 bases, with 9 bases left in between. The CDR3 has 12 residues. The CDR3: CASSLRGQPQHF. The CDR3 coding sequence is TGTGCCAGCAGCCTGAGGGGACAGCCCCAGCATTTT.

V and J are TRBV27 and TRBJ2-5; TRBD1 matches at 8 bases. The CDR3 spans 14 residues. V shed 5 bases and J 5 bases; nucleotides not matched to a gene: 7. The germline gives CDR1 MNHEY, CDR2 SMNVEV (reference sequence). CDR3 nucleotides: TGTGCCAGCAGTCCCGTCAGGGGGCGGGAGACCCAGTACTTC. Amino acid sequence: CASSPVRGRETQYF.

This clone was recorded once. The V call is TRBV6-5, the J call TRBJ1-1; no firm D call. Trimming removed 5 bases from V and 4 bases from J, with 14 bases in between. CDR1 and CDR2 from the germline V gene are MNHEY and SVGAGI. The CDR3 has 14 residues. The CDR3 DNA sequence: TGTGCCAGCAGTCAAGGAGGAGGAATCACTGAAGCTTTCTTT. Amino acid sequence: CASSQGGGITEAFF.

The rearrangement joins TRBV30 to TRBJ2-7; D remains ambiguous. This CDR3 has 12 amino acids. The germline V gene has CDR1 GTSNPN and CDR2 SVGIG (reference sequence). The germline V and J ends were trimmed by 1 base and 3 bases, with 7 bases remaining between them. In nucleotides, the CDR3 is TGTGCCTGGAGTGAGGGCTACTACGAGCAGTACTTC. Translated: CAWSEGYYEQYF.

The V gene is TRBV27, the J gene TRBJ1-5; a weak D match, TRBD1 (6 bases). V was pared by 3 bases and J by 7 bases, with 10 bases between. CDR3 length: 13 residues. Germline V gene data show CDR1 as MNHEY and CDR2 as SMNVEV (reference sequence). The chain's CDR3 is CASSFVGGQPQHF. CDR3 nucleotides: TGTGCCAGCAGTTTTGTCGGGGGCCAGCCCCAGCATTTT.

The V call is TRBV25-1, the J call TRBJ1-1; a possible D gene is TRBD1 (6 bases). The length of the CDR3 is 14 residues. CDR1 is MGHDK, CDR2 SYGVNS, per germline. The V and J ends lost 6 bases and 3 bases respectively, with 14 bases between them. The CDR3 protein is CASRDSQGDTEAFF. The CDR3 DNA reads as TGTGCCAGCAGGGACAGCCAAGGGGACACTGAAGCTTTCTTT. Full variable domain (rest looked up from reference TRBV25-1 and TRBJ1-1): EADIYQTPRYLVIGTGKKITLECSQTMGHDKMYWYQQDPGMELHLIHYSYGVNSTEKGDLSSESTVSRIRTEHFPLTLESARPSHTSQYLCASRDSQGDTEAFFGQGTRLTVV.

CDR3 sequence: CASSVRPNQPQHF. CDR3 sequence (DNA): TGTGCCAGCAGTGTTCGCCCTAATCAGCCCCAGCATTTT. V usage is TRBV6-1 and J usage is TRBJ1-5; no firm D call. Trimming pared 4 bases from V and 4 bases from J, leaving 8 bases between. The germline V gene has CDR1 MNHNS and CDR2 SASEGT. The CDR3 covers 13 residues.

This clone was seen only a few times. The chain carries TRBV7-8 and TRBJ1-2, with D uncertain. The CDR3 is 13 residues long. Germline CDR1 and CDR2: SGHVS and FQNEAQ. V was shortened by 6 bases and J by 8 bases, with 16 bases between the two germline ends. CDR3 bases: TGTGCCAGCAGAGTAACTACGACGGGGGGCTACACCTTC. Its translation is CASRVTTTGGYTF.

This chain links TRBV5-6 with TRBJ2-5; a weak D match, TRBD1 (5 bases). Germline V gene sequence: CDR1 SGHDT, CDR2 YYEEEE. The germline V and J ends were trimmed by 5 bases and 4 bases, with 21 bases remaining between them. This CDR3 contains 16 residues. The CDR3 is CASSLRVLQGIETQYF. CDR3 nucleotides: TGTGCCAGCAGTCTTCGGGTACTCCAGGGTATAGAGACCCAGTACTTC.

The V gene is TRBV19, the J gene TRBJ2-7; 8 bases match TRBD2. Germline V gives CDR1 LNHDA, CDR2 SQIVND (reference sequence). This CDR3 is built from 14 residues. V was clipped by 3 bases and J by 4 bases; unmatched bases: 5. CDR3: CASSMAERGYEQYF. The CDR3 DNA follows: TGTGCCAGTAGTATGGCCGAGCGGGGGTACGAGCAGTACTTC.

The CDR3: CAWSVPVGGRGQFF. The CDR3 bases are TGTGCCTGGAGTGTACCGGTCGGCGGGAGAGGGCAGTTCTTC. The rearrangement uses TRBV30 and TRBJ2-1; 7 nucleotides match TRBD2. Germline V gives CDR1 GTSNPN, CDR2 SVGIG (reference sequence). The V and J ends lost 0 bases and 12 bases, in that order; junction bases with no gene match: 11. This CDR3 comprises 14 residues. Supplemented by reference TRBV30 and TRBJ2-1, the full variable domain reads SQTIHQWPATLVQPVGSPLSLECTVEGTSNPNLYWYRQAAGRGLQLLFYSVGIGQISSEVPQNLSASRPQDRQFILSSKKLLLSDSGFYLCAWSVPVGGRGQFFGPGTRLTVL.

This sequence joins TRBV2 and TRBJ2-3; possibly TRBD1 for D (6 bases). This CDR3 region has 15 residues. V was clipped by 6 bases and J by 3 bases, with 16 bases between them. Germline CDR1 SNHLY, CDR2 FYNNEI. The CDR3 region has the DNA TGTGCCAGCAGCAACGACAGGTTCGGAACAGATACGCAGTATTTT. Protein product: CASSNDRFGTDTQYF.

This chain connects TRBV11-2 to TRBJ2-7; no reliable D call. Germline V CDR1 and CDR2: SGHAT, FQNNGV. Trimming shortened V by 5 bases and J by 2 bases, and 13 bases separated the two germline ends. The CDR3 covers 14 residues. CDR3 sequence reads: CASSPPGQAYEQYF. CDR3 in DNA: TGTGCCAGCAGCCCCCCCGGCCAGGCCTACGAGCAGTACTTC.

In regard to this clone: The conserved closing phenylalanine or tryptophan is absent in this CDR3, likely reflecting a read error. The DNA is left out, because the CDR3 cannot be placed on it with certainty; the CDR3 is given as TCRdb lists it. The chain employs TRBV5-6 and TRBJ2-7; the table calls TRBD2, which could not be checked here. Germline CDR1 reads SGHDT; CDR2 reads YYEEEE. From its first to its last residue, the CDR3 has 13 amino acids. The chain's CDR3 is CASSSGTSGRLSI.